What follows are 8 T cell receptor beta chains derived from one specimen sequenced in a study of blood T cell repertoires in COVID-19. The table came from immunoSEQ multiplex PCR; TCRdb's copy has only in-frame clones and leaves some out. The table has some 190,000 clones, 80% to 90% seen once; the top ten hold 9.5% to 13%. The source material was peripheral blood. Source of these receptors: a human donor with active or convalescent COVID-19. The donor label of this sample is uncertain.

The V gene is TRBV21-1, the J gene TRBJ2-1; the D call in the table, TRBD2, was not verified against the DNA. TRBV21-1 is termed a pseudogene. The CDR3 length is 16 residues. CDR3 in DNA: TGTGCCAGCAGCAAAGAGGTACGGGAGGGGTACAATGAGCAGTTCTTC. Its translation: CASSKEVREGYNEQFF.

V gene TRBV19 combines with J gene TRBJ2-3; 10 nucleotides align to TRBD1. There are 14 residues in the CDR3. The germline V gene encodes CDR1 LNHDA and CDR2 SQIVND (reference sequence). V gave up 4 bases and J gave up 5 bases; unmatched junction bases: 3. The CDR3 sequence is CASSRGQGRDTQYF. The CDR3 DNA reads as TGTGCCAGTAGTAGGGGACAGGGGAGAGATACGCAGTATTTT.

The rearrangement uses TRBV19 and TRBJ1-2; 7 nucleotides agree with TRBD1. The trim removed 9 bases at V and 5 bases at J, leaving 9 bases unmatched. Germline CDR1 is LNHDA and CDR2 is SQIVND (reference sequence). CDR3 length: 13 residues. This chain's CDR3 is CASKPTGPYGYTF. The DNA for the CDR3 is TGTGCCAGCAAGCCGACAGGGCCATATGGCTACACCTTC. The full variable domain, rest sourced from reference TRBV19 and TRBJ1-2, is DGGITQSPKYLFRKEGQNVTLSCEQNLNHDAMYWYRQDPGQGLRLIYYSQIVNDFQKGDIAEGYSVSREKKESFPLTVTSAQKNPTAFYLCASKPTGPYGYTFGSGTRLTVV.

This chain links TRBV11-2 with TRBJ2-2; a possible D gene is TRBD2 (5 bases). The germline CDR1 and CDR2 sequences are SGHAT and FQNNGV. V gave up 1 base and J gave up 4 bases, with 10 bases separating them. The CDR3 covers 15 residues. This CDR3 reads CASSLVPGFTGELFF. In DNA form, the CDR3 reads TGTGCCAGCAGCTTAGTTCCGGGATTCACCGGGGAGCTGTTTTTT. Complete variable domain (other parts from reference TRBV11-2 and TRBJ2-2): EAGVAQSPRYKIIEKRQSVAFWCNPISGHATLYWYQQILGQGPKLLIQFQNNGVVDDSQLPKDRFSAERLKGVDSTLKIQPAKLEDSAVYLCASSLVPGFTGELFFGEGSRLTVL.

CDR3 sequence reads: CASSPGTGGRSPLHF. In nucleotides, the CDR3 is TGTGCCAGCAGCCCAGGGACGGGGGGGCGTTCACCCCTCCACTTT. This sequence joins TRBV7-2 and TRBJ1-6, with D perhaps TRBD1 (6 bases). CDR3 length equals 15 residues. Looked up from germline, CDR1 is SGHTA and CDR2 is FQGNSA. The ends were cut back, 5 bases at V and 9 bases at J, with 17 bases in the middle.

Of note for this clone: An end of the junction differs from the germline gene, which may be a read error. The chain uses TRBV7-7 and TRBJ2-3, with TRBD2 identical over 11 bases. There are 18 residues in the CDR3. Germline V gives CDR1 SSHAT, CDR2 FNYEAQ (reference sequence). The DNA for the CDR3 is TGTGCTAGCAGCTTAGCGCATGGGGGACTAGCGGGCACAGATACGCAGTATTTT. Amino acids: CASSLAHGGLAGTDTQYF. Full variable domain (outside the CDR3, taken from reference TRBV7-7 and TRBJ2-3): GAGVSQSPRYKVTKRGQDVTLRCDPISSHATLYWYQQALGQGPEFLTYFNYEAQPDKSGLPSDRFSAERPEGSISTLTIQRTEQRDSAMYRCASSLAHGGLAGTDTQYFGPGTRLTVL.

This sequence joins TRBV7-9 and TRBJ2-2, with TRBD1 identical over 9 bases. V trimming: 9 bases; J trimming: 6 bases; junction bases outside the gene matches: 14. The CDR3 sequence is 16 residues long. Germline loops: CDR1 SEHNR, CDR2 FQNEAQ (reference sequence). The DNA for the CDR3 is TGTGCCAGGGGACTCCTGGGACAGGGTCCCGCCGGGGAGCTGTTTTTT. Translating gives CARGLLGQGPAGELFF.

In its sample, this clone was seen once. The chain uses TRBV6-1 and TRBJ2-7; the D is unclear. Trimming took off 2 bases at V and 4 bases at J, with 3 bases between the two ends. The CDR3 sequence is 11 residues long. Germline CDR1 is MNHNS and CDR2 is SASEGT. The CDR3 here is CASSEQYEQYF. The CDR3 nucleotides read TGTGCCAGCAGTGAACAGTACGAGCAGTACTTC.